This record concerns one T cell receptor beta chain sequence. Antigen specificity is unknown. The data were obtained in a study of blood T cells in healthy people across ages. Whole-study results and caveats: Estimates based on one million T cells were treated as lower bounds. Using unsorted PBMCs precluded a conclusive naive versus antigen-experienced comparison. It was the long-lived donors that had more naive CD4+ cells and higher diversity than aged donors.

The second PCR ran about 6 to 12 cycles with a sample-barcoded 5' primer and J-beta primers. TCRdb ran MiXCR on the 5' RACE reads and lists one entry per CDR3 protein. The sample includes some 1,800,000 distinct CDR3 sequences, roughly two fifths seen only once; the top ten take roughly 23%. V was clipped by 1 base and J by 0 bases; unmatched bases: 5. The CDR3 spans 17 residues. Germline CDR1 reads SGHTA; CDR2 reads FQGTGA. The chain combines TRBV7-3 with TRBJ2-2, with 7 bases lining up with TRBD1. The TCR originated in a human donor in good health. Sequencing used blood. Here the CDR3 DNA reads TGTGCCAGCAGCTTAAGTCCCGGGACAGCGAACACCGGGGAGCTGTTTTTT. Protein: CASSLSPGTANTGELFF.